This paragraph covers one TCR beta chain sequence. Its antigen remains unknown. This sample stems from a study of siplizumab effects on memory and regulatory T cells. Trimming cost V 0 bases and J 2 bases, with 11 bases left between them. Germline CDR1 PRHDT, CDR2 FYEKMQ (reference sequence). This CDR3 region has 15 residues. The study's findings and limits: The authors mapped only a minor fraction of alloreactive clones to unstimulated subsets. Alloreactive sequences tracing back to unstimulated CD4+ memory cells were significantly reduced by siplizumab.

Some clones are missing from TCRdb's copy, which holds only in-frame ones; the method was immunoSEQ multiplex PCR. The data hold approximately 100,000 clones, with about 91% observed a single time. V gene TRBV13 combines with J gene TRBJ2-7, with D tentatively TRBD1 (6 bases). This clonotype originated in a human donor in good health. The sample consisted of Tregs sorted from blood. The CDR3 sequence is CASSLGPQGTYEQYF. The CDR3 DNA reads as TGTGCCAGCAGCTTAGGTCCTCAGGGGACCTACGAGCAGTACTTC.